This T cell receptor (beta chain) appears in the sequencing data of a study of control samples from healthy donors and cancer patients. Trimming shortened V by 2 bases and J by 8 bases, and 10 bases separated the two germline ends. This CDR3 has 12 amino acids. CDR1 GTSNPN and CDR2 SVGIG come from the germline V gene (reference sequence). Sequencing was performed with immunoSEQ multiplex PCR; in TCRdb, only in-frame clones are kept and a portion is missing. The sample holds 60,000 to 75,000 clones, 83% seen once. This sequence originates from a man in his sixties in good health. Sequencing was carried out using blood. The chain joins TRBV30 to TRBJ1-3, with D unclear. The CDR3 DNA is TGTGCCTGGAGTTACCTCCAAGACACCATATATTTT. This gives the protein CAWSYLQDTIYF.